This is a list of T cell receptor beta chains from one sample in a study of technical replicates of blood from a few donors. Libraries were prepared by immunoSEQ multiplex PCR; TCRdb keeps only in-frame clonotypes and omits some of them. The sample holds over 10,000 clones; 95% are singletons and the top ten take 7.4%. Sequencing was performed on PBMCs. These receptor sequences come from a human donor in good health. The CDR3 runs from the conserved cysteine through the conserved F or W. The D gene is left open where the match is weak.

j_gene,v_gene,d_gene,CDR3aa
TRBJ2-3,TRBV10-2,TRBD2,CASSVAGGTDTQYF
TRBJ1-5,TRBV27,NA,CASSLTVSSNQPQHF
TRBJ1-2,TRBV5-1,NA,CASRQDTTNYGYTF
TRBJ1-5,TRBV30,NA,CACTGTSNQPQHF
TRBJ2-1,TRBV29-1,NA,CSAAGNEQFF
TRBJ2-2,TRBV5-1,TRBD2,CASSSPLLAGGPGTGELFF
TRBJ2-3,TRBV5-1,TRBD2,CASSLDGAGGSTDTQYF
TRBJ2-4,TRBV4-1,TRBD2,CASSPGLAGGLGIQYF
TRBJ2-7,TRBV28,NA,CASSTAQGPYEQYF
TRBJ2-1,TRBV28,TRBD2,CASTTSGNYNEQFF
TRBJ2-7,TRBV9,NA,CASSVAAGGPAYEQYF
TRBJ2-3,TRBV9,TRBD2,CASSVAVLAGGVTDTQYF
TRBJ1-2,TRBV28,TRBD1,CASSFTTGGIDGYTF
TRBJ2-7,TRBV7-9,NA,CASSWSEMGEQYF
TRBJ2-5,TRBV2,NA,CASISKRETQYF
TRBJ2-3,TRBV4-1,TRBD2,CASSQDRLAGAEGQYF
TRBJ2-7,TRBV6-1,TRBD1,CASSTGGGYEQYF
TRBJ2-2,TRBV6-6,NA,CVVRPRNTGELFF
TRBJ1-3,TRBV4-2,NA,CASSLQGSGNTIYF
TRBJ2-2,TRBV7-6,TRBD2,CASSALGGTGELFF
TRBJ1-2,TRBV10-1,NA,CASSALRQERWGGYTF
TRBJ2-2,TRBV5-1,TRBD2,CASSRDYNTGELFF
TRBJ2-2,TRBV7-2,TRBD2,CASSPVGGSYTGELFF
TRBJ1-1,TRBV9,TRBD1,CASSTWDSLMNTEAFF
TRBJ1-5,TRBV28,TRBD1,CASSSGTAYNQPQHF
TRBJ2-1,TRBV28,TRBD2,CASSSLGGGLAGYNEQFF
TRBJ1-4,TRBV18,NA,CASSPRTDATNEKLFF
TRBJ2-5,TRBV6-1,NA,CASSEGGGAYETQYF
TRBJ2-6,TRBV2,NA,CASSEMTVSSGANVLTF
TRBJ1-4,TRBV19,TRBD1,CASSLGQGVAANEKLFF
TRBJ2-7,TRBV10-2,TRBD1,CASSEPDNRGWSDEQYF
TRBJ2-1,TRBV23-1,TRBD1,CASSQWDRRYNEQFF
TRBJ2-5,TRBV5-4,NA,CASSLASGQETQYF
TRBJ2-3,TRBV5-1,TRBD2,CASSEGLAVSTDTQYF
TRBJ2-1,TRBV5-1,NA,CASSSDYTLVSEQFF
TRBJ2-7,TRBV11-2,NA,CASSLGGGTYEQYF
TRBJ1-2,TRBV7-9,NA,CASSFGGNYGYTF